The 4 T cell receptor beta chains below come from one sample, sequenced in a study of blood T cells in healthy people across ages. Through a sample-barcoded 5' primer and a J-beta primer mix, a second PCR was run for about 6 to 11 cycles. TCRdb re-derived calls from the 5' RACE reads in MiXCR, one entry per CDR3 protein. The table has 540,000 or so distinct CDR3 sequences, less than 60% seen once. Source material: blood. The receptors here all came from an elderly man in good health.

This clonotype was counted a few times. CDR3 sequence (DNA): TGTGCCAGCAGCTCGACCGGGACAGGGGGTTTTCAGTACTTC. Translating it yields CASSSTGTGGFQYF. This rearrangement joins TRBV7-9 to TRBJ2-5, with 11 bases that match TRBD1. Germline lookup yields CDR1 SEHNR and CDR2 FQNEAQ (reference sequence). The junction had 9 bases not matched to a gene; V was cut back by 4 bases and J by 11 bases. The CDR3 runs 14 residues.

Turning to this clonotype: This may be a read error, as it is one base from a much larger clone. CDR3 in amino acids: CASSRGSSYDYTF. The CDR3 nucleotides are TGTGCCAGCAGCCGGGGGTCGTCCTATGACTACACCTTC. The chain has TRBV28 and TRBJ1-2; TRBD1 is a possible D gene (5 bases). Germline loops: CDR1 MDHEN, CDR2 SYDVKM. CDR3 length: 13 residues.

The chain combines TRBV7-3 with TRBJ2-1, with D possibly being TRBD1 or TRBD2 (6 bases each). Matching the DNA end better, TRBJ2-7 makes the J call doubtful. The CDR3 extends over 13 amino acids. CDR1 SGHTA and CDR2 FQGTGA come from the germline V gene. CDR3 in DNA: TGTGCCAGCAGGCGGGACATATACAATGAGCAGTACTTC. Amino acid sequence: CASRRDIYNEQYF.

There are many counts of this clonotype. The chain joins TRBV6-6 to TRBJ1-1; D is unclear. This CDR3 has 11 amino acids. In germline, CDR1 is MNHNY, CDR2 SVGAGI (reference sequence). This CDR3 reads CEVWSHTEAFF. The CDR3 coding sequence is TGTGAAGTTTGGTCGCACACTGAAGCTTTCTTT.